The sequence of this T cell receptor (beta chain) was determined in a study of blood T cell repertoires in COVID-19. Study-level information: Samples came from the United States, Italy and Spain, spanning acute and convalescent COVID-19.

Profiling relied on immunoSEQ multiplex PCR, and the TCRdb table lists in-frame clones only, not all of them. The sample shows more than 250,000 clones, around 86% of them seen only once. The length of the CDR3 is 16 residues. Between the trimmed V and J ends, which lost 5 bases and 2 bases, there was a span of 19 bases. This clonotype was obtained from a man aged 50 to 59 with active or convalescent COVID-19. The chain carries TRBV23-1 and TRBJ2-7; D is perhaps TRBD1 (6 bases). TRBV23-1 is given ORF status, its function remaining uncertain. Sequencing was carried out using peripheral blood. The CDR3 sequence is CASSNFRQAVTYEQYF. CDR3 DNA sequence: TGCGCCAGCAGTAATTTTCGACAGGCAGTAACCTACGAGCAGTACTTC.